This T cell receptor beta chain is drawn from a study of CD8+ T cells in alopecia areata. Reverse transcription of extracted RNA yielded cDNA, which provided the sequencing template. TCRdb's copy holds only in-frame clones and misses some; the assay was immunoSEQ multiplex PCR. The repertoire holds around 30,000 clones, 65% to 80% seen once, with 15% to 20% in the top ten. Sequenced material: NKG2D-low CD8+ T cells sorted from blood. The receptor was isolated from a human donor with alopecia areata.

The CDR3, as DNA: TGTGCCAGCAGCTTGACCCCAGATACGCAGTATTTT. This sequence encodes CASSLTPDTQYF. The rearrangement joins TRBV7-9 to TRBJ2-3; D gene uncertain. The germline gives CDR1 SEHNR, CDR2 FQNEAQ (reference sequence). This CDR3 contains 12 residues. V was clipped by 3 bases and J by 4 bases, with 5 bases between them.